This T cell receptor beta chain was obtained from a study of cytomegalovirus exposure and HLA in healthy donors. The PCR was carried out with 60 Vbeta primers and 13 Jbeta primers. Only in-frame clones appear in the TCRdb table, and some are missing; sequencing was by immunoSEQ multiplex PCR. The sample comprises 150,000 or so clones, roughly 80% of which are singletons, and over 3% rests with the top ten. Germline V gene lookup returns CDR1 LNHDA and CDR2 SQIVND (reference sequence). The CDR3 sequence is 14 residues long. V trimming: 9 bases; J trimming: 1 base; junction bases outside the gene matches: 5.

The chain carries TRBV19 and TRBJ2-3, with TRBD2 identical over 9 bases. Sequencing was done on a sample of PBMCs. The receptor's source is a male donor in good health and CMV-seronegative. Here the CDR3 reads CASHERGGTDTQYF. In nucleotides, the CDR3 is TGTGCCAGCCACGAGCGGGGGGGCACAGATACGCAGTATTTT.